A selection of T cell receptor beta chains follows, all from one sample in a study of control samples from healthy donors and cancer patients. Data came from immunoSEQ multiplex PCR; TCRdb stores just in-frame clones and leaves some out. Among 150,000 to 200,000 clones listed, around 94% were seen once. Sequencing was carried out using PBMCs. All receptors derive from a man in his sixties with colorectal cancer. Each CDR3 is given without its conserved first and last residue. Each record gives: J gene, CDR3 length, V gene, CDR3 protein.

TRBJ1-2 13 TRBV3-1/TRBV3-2 ASSQQIDYGYGYT
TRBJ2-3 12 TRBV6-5 ASSWGESTDTQY
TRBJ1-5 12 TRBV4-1 ASSQGNSNQPQH
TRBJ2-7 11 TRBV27 ASSYGPSYEQY
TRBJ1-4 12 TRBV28 ASSSGQGVEKLF
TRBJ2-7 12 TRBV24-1 ATQGRGQSYEQY
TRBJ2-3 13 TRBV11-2 ASSLEAGGADTQY
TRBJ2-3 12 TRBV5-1 ASSLAGVADTQY
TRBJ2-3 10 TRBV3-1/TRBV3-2 ASSQVVDTQY
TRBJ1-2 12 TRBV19 ASSIGQGGDGYT
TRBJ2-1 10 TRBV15 AAGLLANEQF